This record looks at one T cell receptor (beta chain) sequence and its context. This record comes from a study of blood T cell repertoires in COVID-19. Study-level background: COVID-19 samples from acute and convalescent phases originated in the United States, Italy and Spain. In each case, the material was cDNA or gDNA derived from T cells, B-cell-depleted T cells, or PBMCs.

As originally analysed: How many nucleated cells were present was estimated from reference gene primer amplification. Assay used: immunoSEQ multiplex PCR; TCRdb lists only in-frame clones, some missing. The V and J calls and clone size are taken from that table; D and trimming were inferred from the DNA. In the table there are more than 250,000 clones, around 90% of which are singletons. The CDR3 is 13 residues long. The V gene lost 4 bases and the J gene lost 8 bases, with 14 bases spanning the gap. The V gene's germline CDR1 is SNHLY and CDR2 FYNNEI. Sequencing used peripheral blood. This sequence was found in a woman between 45 and 65 years old with COVID-19, enrolled during active disease. This sequence joins TRBV2 and TRBJ1-2; D is possibly TRBD1 (6 bases). In nucleotides, the CDR3 is TGTGCCAGCAGTGGCGGTACAGGGAGAGGCTACACCTTC. Translated, it gives CASSGGTGRGYTF.